Each of the 26 T cell receptor beta chains below was sequenced from the same sample in a study of tissue T cells after allogeneic stem cell transplantation (dated by TCRdb to between 2020 and 2023). Receptor libraries were prepared by the immunoSEQ multiplex PCR assay. TCRdb re-hosts the immuneACCESS table, in-frame sequences only. Its copies lack some clones; in the studies checked, an unresolved V gene accounts for under half of them, and the cause for the rest is not known. The sample profile shows more than 45,000 clones; around 70% of them were found once. The ten largest make up around 0.5% of the sample. The sequenced material came from sorted cells pooled from one or two spleens. These receptor sequences come from a pool of C57BL/6 mice in good health.

This clone was detected only a few times. Gene names and germline refer to mouse. The read terminates 1 residue before the CDR3 end, so the remaining end is supplied by the germline J gene. V usage is TRBV13-2 and J usage is TRBJ2-7; a weak D match, TRBD1 (6 bases). CDR3 length: 12 residues. Trimming shortened V by 0 bases and J by 6 bases, and 7 bases separated the two germline ends. Germline assignment: CDR1 NNHNN and CDR2 SYGAGS (reference sequence). The CDR3 here is CASGDDRVEQYF. The DNA read from the CDR3 is TGTGCCAGCGGTGATGACAGGGTTGAACAGTAC.

With regard to this clone: Gene and germline names: mouse. The sequenced fragment ends 1 residue before the CDR3 boundary, so the rest is inferred from the germline J gene. V gene TRBV16 combines with J gene TRBJ2-5; 11 bases agree with TRBD1. Trimming took 1 base from V and 5 from J; bases not matched to a gene: 2. Per germline, CDR1 SGHSA and CDR2 FRNQAP. The CDR3 consists of 15 residues. The CDR3 region is CASSLGDRGGDTQYF. Incomplete CDR3 DNA: TGTGCAAGCAGCTTAGGGGACAGGGGGGGAGACACCCAGTAC.

Worth noting for this clone: Gene labels here are mouse ones. The CDR3 end is not reached by the read, which stops 1 residue before it; the germline J gene fills it in. This chain connects TRBV5 to TRBJ2-7; 9 bases are a match to TRBD2. Germline assignment: CDR1 LGHNA and CDR2 YNLKQL (reference sequence). The junction had 8 bases not matched to a gene; V was cut back by 4 bases and J by 7 bases. The CDR3 length is 14 residues. The CDR3 is CASSPRWGGWEQYF. Partial CDR3 DNA: TGTGCCAGCAGCCCCCGCTGGGGGGGGTGGGAACAGTAC.

About this clone itself: The gene symbols are mouse symbols. The read ends 1 residue shy of where the CDR3 ends; the end is completed using the germline J gene. Other DNA sequences from this sample encode an identical CDR3 as well. The rearrangement joins TRBV2 to TRBJ2-5, with a possible D match to TRBD1 (6 bases). The germline gives CDR1 LGHNA, CDR2 YSYQKL. This CDR3 is 14 amino acids long. V was clipped by 2 bases and J by 3 bases, with 9 bases between them. This CDR3 is CASSQRGQQDTQYF. The DNA read from the CDR3 is TGTGCCAGCAGCCAAAGGGGACAACAAGACACCCAGTAC.

Worth noting for this clone: Here the gene names and germline are mouse. Read data end 1 residue before the CDR3 end; the end is taken from the germline J gene. Other nucleotide sequences from this sample produce the same CDR3. The chain uses TRBV5 and TRBJ2-4; TRBD2 matches 7 bases. The CDR3 extends over 14 amino acids. J gave up 3 bases and V 0 bases, and 0 bases lay outside the gene matches. Germline loops: CDR1 LGHNA, CDR2 YNLKQL (reference sequence). Partial CDR3 DNA: TGTGCCAGCAGCCAAGACTGGGGGCAAAACACCTTGTAC. Translating it yields CASSQDWGQNTLY. The whole CDR3 region reads CASSQDWGQNTLYF.

This clone was counted a few times. Genes here carry mouse names. The DNA ends 1 residue before the CDR3 does, and the rest of the CDR3 is filled in from the germline J gene. The V call is TRBV13-3, the J call TRBJ2-7; possibly TRBD1 for D (5 bases). CDR1 and CDR2 (germline): NNHDY, SYVADS. The V end was cut by 3 bases, the J end by 7 bases, with 8 bases between. The CDR3 has 11 residues. The chain's CDR3 is CASSAGREQYF. The sequenced part of the CDR3 DNA is TGTGCCAGCAGTGCAGGGCGAGAACAGTAC.

In regard to this clone: Gene names and germline refer to mouse. The read ends 1 residue before the CDR3 terminus; that terminus is restored from the germline J gene. The chain couples TRBV19 to TRBJ2-1; 10 positions agree with TRBD2. V shed 1 base and J 3 bases; nucleotides not matched to a gene: 1. The CDR3 covers 15 residues. The germline V gene encodes CDR1 FNHDT and CDR2 SITEND (reference sequence). Partial CDR3 DNA: TGTGCCAGCAGTATAAACTGGGGGGGCTATGCTGAGCAGTTC. Its translation: CASSINWGGYAEQF. The whole CDR3 reads CASSINWGGYAEQFF.

The table lists this clone with a few counts. Mouse names are used for the genes. The CDR3 end is not reached by the read, which stops 1 residue before it; the germline J gene fills it in. This chain uses TRBV13-2 with TRBJ2-2, with D tentatively TRBD1 or TRBD2 (5 bases each). The V gene lost 3 bases and the J gene lost 7 bases, with 10 bases spanning the gap. Germline-derived CDR1 and CDR2 are NNHNN and SYGAGS (reference sequence). The CDR3 length is 13 residues. Here the CDR3 reads CASGAGQGGQLYF. The CDR3 DNA, read in part, is TGTGCCAGCGGTGCGGGGCAGGGCGGGCAGCTCTAC.

This clone came up a few times. The genes and germline here are from mouse. The observed sequence ends 1 residue before the CDR3 terminus, with the missing tail filled in from the germline J gene. The chain employs TRBV19 and TRBJ2-7; 12 nucleotides align to TRBD2. Unmatched junction bases numbered 1, after V lost 3 bases and J lost 0 bases. The CDR3 runs 15 residues. Germline CDR1 and CDR2: FNHDT and SITEND (reference sequence). The CDR3 is CASSTDWGGSYEQYF. Incomplete CDR3 DNA: TGTGCCAGCAGTACGGACTGGGGGGGCTCCTATGAACAGTAC.

Comment on this clone: Mouse germline and gene names are used. From the germline J gene comes the end of the CDR3, since the read stops 1 residue before it. The gene calls are TRBV13-1 and TRBJ2-3, with unresolved D. Trimming stripped 1 base from V and 0 bases from J, with 6 bases between. Germline assignment: CDR1 NSHNY and CDR2 SYGAGN. The CDR3 covers 14 residues. The CDR3 bases that were read are TGTGCCAGCAGTGATTTGGGTAGTGCAGAAACGCTGTAT. As protein: CASSDLGSAETLY. The full CDR3 reads CASSDLGSAETLYF.

To note about this clone: Genes here carry mouse names. The read terminates 1 residue ahead of where the CDR3 ends, so the germline J gene completes it. The chain combines TRBV5 with TRBJ2-3; D is unclear. Trimming stripped 4 bases from V and 0 bases from J, with 5 bases between. Germline CDR1 LGHNA, CDR2 YNLKQL (reference sequence). The CDR3 length is 13 residues. The DNA read from the CDR3 is TGTGCCAGCAGCCGACGGAGTGCAGAAACGCTGTAT. Protein: CASSRRSAETLY. The CDR3 in full is CASSRRSAETLYF.

Note on this clone: Any gene name here is a mouse gene name. Coverage ceases 1 residue before the CDR3 finishes, and the germline J gene fills in the end. This rearrangement joins TRBV1 to TRBJ2-1, with 10 bases that match TRBD1. With 3 bases clipped from V and 8 bases from J, the junction kept 7 bases outside the gene matches. Germline assignment: CDR1 NSQYPW and CDR2 LRSPGD (reference sequence). The CDR3 is made up of 15 amino acids. The CDR3 reads CTCSARDRGGPEQFF. The sequenced part of the CDR3 DNA is TGCACCTGCAGTGCTCGGGACAGGGGAGGGCCTGAGCAGTTC.

Comment on this clone: Gene names are mouse gene names. Read coverage stops 1 residue before the CDR3 terminus; the germline J gene supplies the remainder. The chain uses TRBV13-2 and TRBJ2-4; no definite D call. Trimming removed 2 bases from V and 3 bases from J, with 4 bases in between. The CDR3 has 12 amino acids. Germline V CDR1 and CDR2: NNHNN, SYGAGS (reference sequence). The covered CDR3 bases are TGTGCCAGCGGTGAACAGCAAAACACCTTGTAC. Translating it yields CASGEQQNTLY. The whole CDR3 protein reads CASGEQQNTLYF.

This clone was observed a few times. Mouse gene names and germline throughout. The CDR3 end lies 1 residue beyond the end of the read and is filled in from the germline J gene. The chain has TRBV13-1 and TRBJ2-7; D remains unclear. The CDR3 contains 11 residues. The V end lost 4 bases, the J end lost 6 bases, and 8 bases lay between the germline ends. Germline values: CDR1 NSHNY, CDR2 SYGAGN. Incomplete CDR3 DNA: TGTGCCAGCAGTCCGGGTCCTGAACAGTAC. Translating it yields CASSPGPEQY. The entire CDR3 reads CASSPGPEQYF.

About this clone: Gene names follow the mouse nomenclature. The CDR3 end is not reached by the read, which stops 1 residue before it; the germline J gene fills it in. The rearrangement uses TRBV3 and TRBJ1-3; D remains ambiguous. Germline lookup yields CDR1 SNHLY and CDR2 FYNGKV (reference sequence). V lost 1 base, J lost 0 bases, and 7 bases lay in between. CDR3 length equals 15 residues. CDR3 sequence: CASSLEAASGNTLYF. The DNA read from the CDR3 is TGTGCCAGCAGCTTAGAAGCGGCTTCTGGAAATACGCTCTAT. The entire variable domain, with the rest obtained from reference TRBV3 and TRBJ1-3, is as follows: GPKVLQIPSHQIIDMGQMVTLNCDPVSNHLYFYWYKQILGQQMEFLVNFYNGKVMEKSKLFKDQFSVERPDGSYFTLKIQPTALEDSAVYFCASSLEAASGNTLYFGEGSRLIVV.

A word on this clone: Genes and germline are mouse. The CDR3 end falls 1 residue outside the read, so it is completed with the germline J gene. The same CDR3 also results from other DNA sequences found in this sample. The chain links TRBV1 to TRBJ1-1; TRBD1 might be the D (6 bases). The length of the CDR3 is 14 residues. Trimming removed 3 bases from V and 0 bases from J, with 8 bases in between. The germline gives CDR1 NSQYPW, CDR2 LRSPGD (reference sequence). CDR3 region: CTCSARDKNTEVFF. The CDR3 bases that were read are TGCACCTGCAGTGCCCGGGACAAGAACACAGAAGTCTTC.

On this clone itself: Gene names are the mouse ones. The read terminates 1 residue ahead of where the CDR3 ends, so the germline J gene completes it. The chain has TRBV13-1 and TRBJ2-3; D possibly corresponds to TRBD2 (6 bases). V shed 1 base and J shed 3 bases, with 9 bases lying between them. The CDR3 runs to 14 residues. Germline V gene data show CDR1 as NSHNY and CDR2 as SYGAGN. CDR3 residues: CASSDLGEAETLYF. The covered CDR3 bases are TGTGCCAGCAGTGATTTGGGGGAGGCAGAAACGCTGTAT.

A word on this clone: These gene names are mouse names. The sequence runs out 1 residue before the end of the CDR3; the remainder is reconstructed from the germline J gene. The rearrangement joins TRBV31 to TRBJ2-1; 9 nucleotides match TRBD2. The CDR3 length is 15 residues. Germline V gives CDR1 GKSSPN, CDR2 SITVG. The J segment lost 6 bases and the V segment lost 0 bases, leaving 6 bases of the junction unmatched. CDR3 DNA, as far as it was read: TGTGCCTGGAGTCTTGTGGGGGGGCCGCGTGCTGAGCAGTTC. Translating it yields CAWSLVGGPRAEQF. The full CDR3 protein is CAWSLVGGPRAEQFF.

Notes on this clone: Gene labels here are mouse ones. The read is 1 residue too short to cover the CDR3 end, so that end is filled in from the germline J gene. This rearrangement joins TRBV13-1 to TRBJ2-5; tentatively, D is TRBD2 (6 bases). CDR3 length equals 15 residues. Trimming removed 0 bases at V and 0 bases at J, with 8 bases between. The germline V gene encodes CDR1 NSHNY and CDR2 SYGAGN. CDR3 protein: CASSDGWGNQDTQYF. Partial CDR3 DNA: TGTGCCAGCAGTGATGGGTGGGGGAACCAAGACACCCAGTAC.

About this clone: The gene names here belong to mouse. The DNA ends 1 residue before the CDR3 does, and the rest of the CDR3 is filled in from the germline J gene. The chain recombines TRBV19 with TRBJ1-3, with 10 bases identical to TRBD1. The V gene end was trimmed by 0 bases and the J gene end by 0 bases; junction bases not matched to a gene: 0. This CDR3 comprises 16 residues. Germline V gene sequence: CDR1 FNHDT, CDR2 SITEND (reference sequence). CDR3 protein: CASSIGTGGSGNTLYF. CDR3 bases read: TGTGCCAGCAGTATAGGGACAGGGGGTTCTGGAAATACGCTCTAT.

In regard to this clone: Gene names follow the mouse nomenclature. The read is 1 residue too short to cover the CDR3 end, so that end is filled in from the germline J gene. V is TRBV13-3 and J is TRBJ2-5, with 8 nucleotides matching TRBD2. V lost 5 bases and J lost 3; bases outside the gene matches: 2. Germline V CDR1 and CDR2: NNHDY, SYVADS. This CDR3 is 13 amino acids long. Partial CDR3 DNA: TGTGCCAGCAGAGTGGGGGGGCAAGACACCCAGTAC. It translates to CASRVGGQDTQY. The entire CDR3 protein is CASRVGGQDTQYF.

Concerning this clone: Genes here carry mouse names. The read is 1 residue too short to cover the CDR3 end, so that end is filled in from the germline J gene. The rearrangement uses TRBV31 and TRBJ2-1; D perhaps matches TRBD1 (6 bases). The V end was cut by 2 bases, the J end by 2 bases, with 7 bases between. This CDR3 has 13 amino acids. CDR1 is GKSSPN, CDR2 SITVG, per germline. CDR3: CAWSGTYYAEQFF. Partial CDR3 DNA: TGTGCCTGGAGTGGGACATACTATGCTGAGCAGTTC.

In the case of this clone: Gene and germline names: mouse. The CDR3 is cut off 1 residue early in the read; its end comes from the germline J gene. The rearrangement uses TRBV26 and TRBJ1-3; tentative D call: TRBD1 (6 bases). Trimming left V 4 bases short and J 4 bases short, with 11 bases between. Germline V gives CDR1 KGHPV, CDR2 FQNQEV (reference sequence). This CDR3 spans 14 amino acids. The CDR3 sequence: CASSPGAGGNTLYF. The part of the CDR3 DNA that was read is TGTGCCAGCAGTCCGGGGGCAGGAGGAAATACGCTCTAT.

For this clone: Genes and germline are mouse. At the DNA level, this CDR3 is encoded by other sequences in the same sample as well. The CDR3: CASSQAGQGYEQYF. Partial CDR3 DNA: TGTGCCAGCAGCCAAGCGGGACAGGGCTATGAACAGTAC. V is TRBV5 and J is TRBJ2-7; TRBD1 agrees at 9 bases. Read data end 1 residue before the CDR3 end; the end is taken from the germline J gene. V trimming: 1 base; J trimming: 3 bases; junction bases outside the gene matches: 1. In germline, CDR1 is LGHNA, CDR2 YNLKQL (reference sequence). The CDR3 runs to 14 residues.

About this clone: The genes are named according to mouse. The sequence runs out 1 residue before the end of the CDR3; the remainder is reconstructed from the germline J gene. The J gene is TRBJ1-1, the V gene TRBV26, with 7 bases aligning to TRBD1. J gave up 0 bases and V 2 bases, and 0 bases lay outside the gene matches. Germline V gives CDR1 KGHPV, CDR2 FQNQEV (reference sequence). The CDR3 loop spans 14 amino acids. CDR3 DNA, as far as it was read: TGTGCCAGCAGTCTGGGACAGGCAAACACAGAAGTCTTC. Protein: CASSLGQANTEVF. The CDR3 as a whole reads CASSLGQANTEVFF.

As for this clone: Gene labels here are mouse ones. Sequencing ends 1 residue short of the CDR3 end; the germline J gene provides the rest. The rearrangement links TRBV20 to TRBJ2-1; 12 bases line up with TRBD2. The CDR3 is 16 residues long. Looked up from germline, CDR1 is GFQATS and CDR2 is STVNSAI. V trimming: 4 bases; J trimming: 1 base; junction bases outside the gene matches: 5. The sequenced CDR3 bases are TGTGGTGCTACCGACTGGGGGGGCCCCAACTATGCTGAGCAGTTC. This sequence encodes CGATDWGGPNYAEQF. The complete CDR3 reads CGATDWGGPNYAEQFF.